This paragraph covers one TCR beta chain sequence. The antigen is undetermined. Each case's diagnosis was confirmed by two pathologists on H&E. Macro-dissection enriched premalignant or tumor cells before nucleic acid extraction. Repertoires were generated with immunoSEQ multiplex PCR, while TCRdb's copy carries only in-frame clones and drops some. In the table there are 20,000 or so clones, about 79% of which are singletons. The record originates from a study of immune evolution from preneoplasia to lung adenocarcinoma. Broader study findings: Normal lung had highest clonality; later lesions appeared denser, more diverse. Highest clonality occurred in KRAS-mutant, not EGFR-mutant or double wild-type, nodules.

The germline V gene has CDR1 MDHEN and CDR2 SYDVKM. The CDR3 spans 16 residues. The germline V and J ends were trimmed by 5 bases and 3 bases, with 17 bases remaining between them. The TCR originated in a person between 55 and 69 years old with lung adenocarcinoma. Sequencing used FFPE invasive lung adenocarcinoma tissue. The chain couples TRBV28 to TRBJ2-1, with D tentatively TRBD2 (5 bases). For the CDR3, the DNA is TGTGCCAGCAGTCCAGCGGACTGGACGATCTACAATGAGCAGTTCTTC. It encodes CASSPADWTIYNEQFF.